The source of this TCR beta chain is a study of OX40 agonist ivuxolimab in advanced cancers. Overall study: Every 2 weeks, patients received ivuxolimab intravenously, dosed at 0.01 to 10 mg/kg. Study outcomes and limitations: Clonal expansion among partial responders at 0.1-3.0 mg/kg ranked near the lowest.

Generated by immunoSEQ multiplex PCR, the TCRdb table keeps only in-frame clones and is missing some. The sample has about 62,000 clones; 85% are singletons. V dropped 5 bases and J dropped 5 bases, with 10 bases sitting between them. The CDR3 runs to 13 residues. Germline CDR1 reads GTSNPN; CDR2 reads SVGIG (reference sequence). In the case of this clone: Its specificity is not known.

Sequencing was performed on CD4+ or CD8+ T cells sorted from blood, taken in a trial of the OX40 agonist ivuxolimab. This chain links TRBV30 with TRBJ1-6; the D gene is possibly TRBD1 (5 bases). This clonotype was obtained from an adult with an advanced solid tumor such as melanoma, head and neck, liver or kidney cancer. CDR3 amino acids: CAWAPRDNSPLHF. The CDR3 nucleotides are TGTGCCTGGGCTCCCAGGGATAATTCACCCCTCCACTTT.